This paragraph reports one T cell receptor (beta chain). Antigen specificity is unknown. Naive CD8+ T cells displayed a CD45RO-CCR7+CD27+CD95- phenotype. This sample is part of a study of CXCR3-negative and CXCR3-positive naive CD8 T cells. Study-level background: With about 1.5 +/- 0.3 million reads per library, the TRB reads numbered some 130 million in total.

Overall study results and limits: Memory cells showed distinct TRBV-TRBJ patterns, while the two naive subsets matched. The study found more hydrophobic TRB CDR3s in CXCR3-positive naive cells than in CXCR3-negative naive cells.

Germline V gives CDR1 LGHNA, CDR2 YSLEER. The length of the CDR3 is 13 residues. 5' RACE that incorporated UMI labels was used to prepare the TRB cDNA libraries. TCRdb re-called the 5' RACE reads and shows each CDR3 protein once, DNA omitted. The sample has 90,000 to 150,000 distinct CDR3 sequences, and its top ten clones hold just over 0.35%. The sample consisted of naive CXCR3+ CD8+ T cells from blood. Subset reported: CD45RO-CCR7+CD27+CD95- naive CD8+ T cells expressing CXCR3 (TNR3+). The chain recombines TRBV4-3 with TRBJ1-2. This receptor was identified in a human donor in good health. Some clones in this sample may be carry-over from other donors' samples. This CDR3 is CASSQDPAYGYTF.